Listed below are T cell receptor beta chains from one sample, sequenced in a study of response to subunit inactivated influenza vaccine. TCRdb called the RT-PCR reads again in MiXCR, with one record for every CDR3 protein. The sample lists hundreds of thousands of distinct CDR3 sequences, around 16% occurring once. The sample in question was PBMCs from blood, obtained 12 days after vaccination. The receptors here all came from a man aged 45-65 years who received an inactivated influenza vaccine. Each CDR3 is given with its conserved first and last residue. Fields, in order: J gene, clone size, D gene, V gene, CDR3 protein, CDR3 DNA. D genes are given only for firm matches. Clone size is shown for a subset of rows, as once, few, many or a class of expanded clone.

J gene: TRBJ1-5; clone size: -; D gene: -; V gene: TRBV15; CDR3 protein: CATSRDREGDDQPQHF; CDR3 DNA: TGTGCCACCAGCAGAGATAGGGAAGGGGACGATCAGCCCCAGCATTTT
J gene: TRBJ2-6; clone size: many; D gene: -; V gene: TRBV5-6; CDR3 protein: CASSVYGANVLTF; CDR3 DNA: TGTGCCAGCAGCGTATACGGGGCCAACGTCCTGACTTTC
J gene: TRBJ1-4; clone size: -; D gene: -; V gene: TRBV9; CDR3 protein: CASSVGGLNEKLFF; CDR3 DNA: TGTGCCAGCAGCGTAGGGGGACTAAATGAAAAACTGTTTTTT
J gene: TRBJ2-5; clone size: -; D gene: TRBD2; V gene: TRBV6-2/TRBV6-3; CDR3 protein: CASSYSNVRLAEQETQYF; CDR3 DNA: TGTGCCAGCAGTTACTCGAACGTGAGACTAGCGGAGCAAGAGACCCAGTACTTC
J gene: TRBJ2-2; clone size: few; D gene: TRBD2; V gene: TRBV4-3; CDR3 protein: CASNQVVAGGGGELFF; CDR3 DNA: TGCGCCAGCAACCAAGTGGTAGCGGGGGGAGGCGGGGAGCTGTTTTTT
J gene: TRBJ2-3; clone size: -; D gene: -; V gene: TRBV2; CDR3 protein: CASSEDIGGRGTQYF; CDR3 DNA: TGTGCCAGCAGTGAAGATATAGGGGGTAGGGGTACGCAGTATTTT
J gene: TRBJ2-1; clone size: -; D gene: TRBD2; V gene: TRBV14; CDR3 protein: CASSVGTSANNQQFF; CDR3 DNA: TGTGCCAGCAGCGTTGGGACTAGCGCTAACAATCAGCAGTTCTTC
J gene: TRBJ2-1; clone size: -; D gene: TRBD2; V gene: TRBV12-3/TRBV12-4; CDR3 protein: CASSQGLAGGPDEQFF; CDR3 DNA: TGTGCCAGCAGTCAGGGGCTAGCGGGAGGGCCTGATGAGCAGTTCTTC
J gene: TRBJ2-4; clone size: few; D gene: TRBD1; V gene: TRBV7-2; CDR3 protein: CASSLDRGTQYF; CDR3 DNA: TGTGCCAGCAGCTTAGACAGGGGGACTCAGTACTTC
J gene: TRBJ1-1; clone size: -; D gene: -; V gene: TRBV5-1; CDR3 protein: CASSLGNSGQDTEAFF; CDR3 DNA: TGCGCCAGCAGCTTGGGTAATTCGGGCCAGGACACTGAAGCTTTCTTT
J gene: TRBJ1-2; clone size: many; D gene: -; V gene: TRBV5-1; CDR3 protein: CASRAQQGALLNYGYTF; CDR3 DNA: TGCGCCAGCAGGGCCCAACAGGGCGCCTTACTTAACTATGGCTACACCTTC
J gene: TRBJ2-7; clone size: -; D gene: -; V gene: TRBV29-1; CDR3 protein: CSVPVETMQDEQYF; CDR3 DNA: TGCAGCGTCCCCGTGGAGACCATGCAGGACGAGCAGTACTTC
J gene: TRBJ2-5; clone size: few; D gene: TRBD1; V gene: TRBV20-1; CDR3 protein: CSASRQGQETQYF; CDR3 DNA: TGCAGTGCTTCTCGACAGGGGCAAGAGACCCAGTACTTC
J gene: TRBJ1-2; clone size: -; D gene: -; V gene: TRBV10-3; CDR3 protein: CAIPEGAPANYGYTF; CDR3 DNA: TGTGCCATCCCGGAGGGAGCTCCAGCTAACTATGGCTACACCTTC